This T cell receptor (beta chain) was recorded in a study of cytomegalovirus exposure and HLA in healthy donors. CDR3 size: 13 residues. Germline values: CDR1 SNHLY, CDR2 FYNNEI. V lost 5 bases to trimming and J lost 1 base, with 8 bases between them. Profiled with immunoSEQ multiplex PCR; TCRdb holds only in-frame clones, not every one. Here the sample spans about 160,000 clones, approximately 96% being singletons. The chain links TRBV2 to TRBJ1-1; D uncertain. The clonotype comes from a woman under 30 in good health and CMV-seronegative. The specimen sequenced was PBMCs. CDR3 DNA sequence: TGTGCCAGCAGTTCAGACTGGAACACTGAAGCTTTCTTT. Its translation is CASSSDWNTEAFF.